This T cell receptor (beta chain) originates from a study of response to subunit inactivated influenza vaccine. To note about this clonotype: The germline gene is not matched at one end of the junction; a read error may be the cause.

TCRdb re-called the RT-PCR reads with MiXCR, one entry per CDR3 protein. The table includes roughly 710,000 distinct CDR3 sequences, about 15% detected once. The TCR was taken from a man aged 50 to 59 who received an inactivated influenza vaccine. The source material was PBMCs from blood, sampled approximately 15 days before vaccination.

In DNA form, the CDR3 reads TGTGCCGCCAGCCCGCGAGGTGTAGCTACCTACAATGAGCAGTTCTTC. Protein: CAASPRGVATYNEQFF. The chain combines TRBV15 with TRBJ2-1; D unresolved. This CDR3 region has 16 residues. Per germline, CDR1 LNHNV and CDR2 YYDKDF (reference sequence).